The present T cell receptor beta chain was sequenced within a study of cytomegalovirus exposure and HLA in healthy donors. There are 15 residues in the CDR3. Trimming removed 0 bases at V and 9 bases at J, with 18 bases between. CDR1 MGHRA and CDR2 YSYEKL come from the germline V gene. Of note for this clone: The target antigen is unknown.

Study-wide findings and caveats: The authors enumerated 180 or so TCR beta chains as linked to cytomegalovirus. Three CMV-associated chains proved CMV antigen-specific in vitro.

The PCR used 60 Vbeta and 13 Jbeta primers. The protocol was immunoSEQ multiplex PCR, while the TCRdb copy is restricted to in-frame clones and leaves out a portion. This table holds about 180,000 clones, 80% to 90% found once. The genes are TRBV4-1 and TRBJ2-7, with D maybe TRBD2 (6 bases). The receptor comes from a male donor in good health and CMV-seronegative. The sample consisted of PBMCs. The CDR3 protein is CASSQEGGDTFGQYF. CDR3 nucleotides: TGCGCCAGCAGCCAAGAGGGCGGGGATACGTTTGGGCAGTACTTC.